This is a list of T cell receptor beta chains from one sample in a study of cytomegalovirus exposure and HLA in healthy donors. The data were produced by immunoSEQ multiplex PCR, yet TCRdb's version contains in-frame clones alone and is incomplete. The sample consists of roughly 50,000 clones, 90% of them appearing once. Sequenced material: PBMCs. These receptors were obtained from a man between 18 and 29 years old in good health and CMV-seronegative. Both conserved end residues are part of each CDR3.

CASSSETGAYEQYF | TRBJ2-7 | TRBV11-2
CASSDTGSAKNIQYF | TRBJ2-4 | TRBV25-1
CASSWGVYGGRVAFF | TRBJ1-1 | TRBV5-1
CAISDLAGGPVKETQYF | TRBJ2-5 | TRBV10-3
CAISEPPGLAGGSTDTQYF | TRBJ2-3 | TRBV10-3
CASSLTGAEGYTF | TRBJ1-2 | TRBV7-3
CATSSPPGQRTLGDTQYF | TRBJ2-3 | TRBV15
CASSFSVVYGYTF | TRBJ1-2 | TRBV28
CSVAGGGLTDTQYF | TRBJ2-3 | TRBV29-1
CASSSSSQTGIGDTGELFF | TRBJ2-2 | TRBV27
CASRGTSGPNSIQFF | TRBJ2-1 | TRBV2
CASKRGGFWDTQYF | TRBJ2-3 | TRBV5-6
CASSPVGTGDYEQYF | TRBJ2-7 | TRBV19
CASSHTQVQPTSGDYEQYF | TRBJ2-7 | TRBV6-9
CASSGREVSYEQYF | TRBJ2-7 | TRBV6-6
CASSAQGYEAFF | TRBJ1-1 | TRBV5-1
CASSIGQGSEKLFF | TRBJ1-4 | TRBV19
CASSYSTQGYEQYF | TRBJ2-7 | TRBV6-6
CASSQLLAADTQYF | TRBJ2-3 | TRBV11-3
CASSPMGQETQYF | TRBJ2-5 | TRBV6-6
CASSDQGGSTEAFF | TRBJ1-1 | TRBV19
CASREGRSTDTQYF | TRBJ2-3 | TRBV2
CASSFFSEQYF | TRBJ2-7 | TRBV28